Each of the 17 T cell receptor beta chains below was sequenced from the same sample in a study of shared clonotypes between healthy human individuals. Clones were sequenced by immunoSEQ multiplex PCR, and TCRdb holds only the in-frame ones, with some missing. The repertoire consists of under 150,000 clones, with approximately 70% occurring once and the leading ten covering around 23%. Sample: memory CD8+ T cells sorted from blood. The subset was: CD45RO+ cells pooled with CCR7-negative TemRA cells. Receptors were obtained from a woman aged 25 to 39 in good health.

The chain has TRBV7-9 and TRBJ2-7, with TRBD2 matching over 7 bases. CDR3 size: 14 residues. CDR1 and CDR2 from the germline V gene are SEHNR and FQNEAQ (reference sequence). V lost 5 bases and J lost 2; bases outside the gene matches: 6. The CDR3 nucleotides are TGTGCCAGCAGCCCAACGGGAGGCCCCTACGAGCAGTACTTC. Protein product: CASSPTGGPYEQYF.

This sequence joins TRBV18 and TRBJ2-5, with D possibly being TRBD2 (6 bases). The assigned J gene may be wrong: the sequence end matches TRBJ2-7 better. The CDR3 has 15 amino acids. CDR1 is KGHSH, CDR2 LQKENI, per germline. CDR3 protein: CASSPRRELPYEQYF. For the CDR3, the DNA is TGTGCCAGCTCACCACGGCGGGAACTACCCTACGAGCAGTACTTC.

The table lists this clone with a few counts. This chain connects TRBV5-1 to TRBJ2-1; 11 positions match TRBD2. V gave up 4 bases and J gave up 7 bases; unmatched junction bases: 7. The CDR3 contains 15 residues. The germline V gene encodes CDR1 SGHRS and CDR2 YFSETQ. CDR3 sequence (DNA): TGCGCCAGCAGCCGGACTAGCGGGTTAGGGAATGAGCAGTTCTTC. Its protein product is CASSRTSGLGNEQFF.

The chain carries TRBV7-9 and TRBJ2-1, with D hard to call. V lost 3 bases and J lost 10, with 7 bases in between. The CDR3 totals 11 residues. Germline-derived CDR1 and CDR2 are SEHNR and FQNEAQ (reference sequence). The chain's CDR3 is CASSFGPEQFF. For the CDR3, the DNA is TGTGCCAGCAGCTTTGGACCGGAGCAGTTCTTC.

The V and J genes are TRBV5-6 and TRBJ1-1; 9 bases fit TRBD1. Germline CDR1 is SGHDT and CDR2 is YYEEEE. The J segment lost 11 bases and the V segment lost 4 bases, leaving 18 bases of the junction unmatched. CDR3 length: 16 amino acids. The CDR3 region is CASSLAETGGTVRAFF. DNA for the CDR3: TGTGCCAGCAGCCTCGCCGAGACAGGGGGGACGGTGAGGGCTTTCTTT.

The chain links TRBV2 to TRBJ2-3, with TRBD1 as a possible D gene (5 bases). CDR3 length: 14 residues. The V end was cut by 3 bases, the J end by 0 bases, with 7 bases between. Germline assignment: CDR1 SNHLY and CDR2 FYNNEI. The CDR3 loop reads CASSDRASTDTQYF. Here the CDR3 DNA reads TGTGCCAGCAGTGACAGGGCTAGCACAGATACGCAGTATTTT.

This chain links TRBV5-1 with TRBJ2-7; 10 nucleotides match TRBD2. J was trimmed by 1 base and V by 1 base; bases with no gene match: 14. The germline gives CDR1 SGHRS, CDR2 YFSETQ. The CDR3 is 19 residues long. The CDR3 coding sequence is TGCGCCAGCAGCTTGTTTATCATCCATAGCGGGAGGTTTTCCTACGAGCAGTACTTC. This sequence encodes CASSLFIIHSGRFSYEQYF.

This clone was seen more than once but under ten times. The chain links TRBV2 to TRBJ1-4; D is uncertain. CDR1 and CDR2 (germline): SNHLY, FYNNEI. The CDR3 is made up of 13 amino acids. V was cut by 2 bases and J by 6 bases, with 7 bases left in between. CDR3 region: CASSESLDEKLFF. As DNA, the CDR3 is TGTGCCAGCAGTGAAAGCCTTGATGAAAAACTGTTTTTT. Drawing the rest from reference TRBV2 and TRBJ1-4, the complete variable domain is EPEVTQTPSHQVTQMGQEVILRCVPISNHLYFYWYRQILGQKVEFLVSFYNNEISEKSEIFDDQFSVERPDGSNFTLKIRSTKLEDSAMYFCASSESLDEKLFFGSGTQLSVL.

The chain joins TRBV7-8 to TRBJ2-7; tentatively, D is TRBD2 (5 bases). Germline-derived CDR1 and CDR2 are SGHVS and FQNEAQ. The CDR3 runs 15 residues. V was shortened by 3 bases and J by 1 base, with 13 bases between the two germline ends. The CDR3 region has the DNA TGTGCCAGCAGCTTGCTCCGGGATCCATCCTACGAGCAGTACTTC. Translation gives CASSLLRDPSYEQYF.

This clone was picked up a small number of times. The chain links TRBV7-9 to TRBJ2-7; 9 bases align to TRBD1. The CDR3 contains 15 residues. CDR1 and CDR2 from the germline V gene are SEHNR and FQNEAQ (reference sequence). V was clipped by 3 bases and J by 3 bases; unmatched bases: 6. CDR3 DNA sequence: TGTGCCAGCAGCTTGAGGACAGGGGACATCTACGAGCAGTACTTC. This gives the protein CASSLRTGDIYEQYF.

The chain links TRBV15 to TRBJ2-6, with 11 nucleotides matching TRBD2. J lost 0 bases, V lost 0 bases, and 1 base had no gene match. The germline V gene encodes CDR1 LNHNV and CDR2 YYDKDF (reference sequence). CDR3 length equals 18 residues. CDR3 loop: CATSRDGTSGSGANVLTF. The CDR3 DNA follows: TGTGCCACCAGCAGAGATGGGACTAGCGGCTCTGGGGCCAACGTCCTGACTTTC.

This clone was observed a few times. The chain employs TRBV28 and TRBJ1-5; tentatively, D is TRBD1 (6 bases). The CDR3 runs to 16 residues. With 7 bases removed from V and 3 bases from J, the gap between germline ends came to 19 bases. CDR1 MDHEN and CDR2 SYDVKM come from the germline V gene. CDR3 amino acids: CASTFGTSPYNQPQHF. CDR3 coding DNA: TGTGCCAGCACCTTCGGGACATCTCCCTACAATCAGCCCCAGCATTTT.

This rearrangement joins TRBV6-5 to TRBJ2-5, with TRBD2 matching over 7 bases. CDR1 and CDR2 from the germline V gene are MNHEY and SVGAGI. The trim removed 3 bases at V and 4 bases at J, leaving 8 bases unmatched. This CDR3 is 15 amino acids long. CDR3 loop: CASSYTSGGGETQYF. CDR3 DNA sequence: TGTGCCAGCAGTTATACATCGGGAGGAGGAGAGACCCAGTACTTC.

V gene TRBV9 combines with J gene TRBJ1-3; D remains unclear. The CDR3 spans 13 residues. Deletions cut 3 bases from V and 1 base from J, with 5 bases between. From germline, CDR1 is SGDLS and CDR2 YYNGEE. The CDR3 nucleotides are TGTGCCAGCAGCGCACTATCTGGAAACACCATATATTTT. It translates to CASSALSGNTIYF.

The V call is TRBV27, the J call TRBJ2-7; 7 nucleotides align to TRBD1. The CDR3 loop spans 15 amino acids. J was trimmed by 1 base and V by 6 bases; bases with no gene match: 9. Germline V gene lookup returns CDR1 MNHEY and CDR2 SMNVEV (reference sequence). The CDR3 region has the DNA TGTGCCAGCAGCCTGAGGGACAGCAGATCCTACGAGCAGTACTTC. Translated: CASSLRDSRSYEQYF.

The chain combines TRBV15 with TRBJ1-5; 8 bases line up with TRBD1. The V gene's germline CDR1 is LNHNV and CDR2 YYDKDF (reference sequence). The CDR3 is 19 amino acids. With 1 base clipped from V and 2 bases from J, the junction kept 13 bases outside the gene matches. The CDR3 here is CATSRGDRPFREGNQPQHF. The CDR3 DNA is TGTGCCACCAGCAGAGGGGACAGGCCCTTCCGAGAGGGCAATCAGCCCCAGCATTTT.

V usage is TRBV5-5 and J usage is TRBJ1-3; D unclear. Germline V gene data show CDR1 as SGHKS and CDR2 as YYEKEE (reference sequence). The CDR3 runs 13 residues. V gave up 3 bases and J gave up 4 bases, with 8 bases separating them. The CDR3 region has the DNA TGTGCCAGCAGCTGGACTCTAGGAAACACCATATATTTT. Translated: CASSWTLGNTIYF. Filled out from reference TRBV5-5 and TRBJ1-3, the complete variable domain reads DAGVTQSPTHLIKTRGQQVTLRCSPISGHKSVSWYQQVLGQGPQFIFQYYEKEERGRGNFPDRFSARQFPNYSSELNVNALLLGDSALYLCASSWTLGNTIYFGEGSWLTVV.